The clone carrying this TCR beta chain appeared many times. The sample comes from a study of T-cell reconstitution after alpha-beta-depleted transplantation in children. This CDR3 is 13 amino acids long. CDR1 and CDR2 (germline): DFQATT, SNEGSKA (reference sequence). V lost 0 bases, J lost 12 bases, and 15 bases lay in between. The TCRbeta library incorporated unique molecular identifiers. Each CDR3 protein gets one entry after TCRdb re-called the PCR reads with MiXCR. This table has around 580,000 distinct CDR3 sequences, about 23% appearing once. The receptor was isolated from a boy less than two years old who had a stem cell transplant for acute myeloid leukemia, so the T cells may come from the graft donor. The rearrangement links TRBV20-1 to TRBJ2-1, with D tentatively TRBD2 (5 bases). Source: PBMCs, mostly from graft donor cells, taken 360 days after TCRalphabeta/CD19-depleted stem cell transplant. CDR3 sequence reads: CSARDPLMAGQFF. The CDR3 DNA sequence: TGCAGTGCTAGAGATCCCCTCATGGCGGGGCAGTTCTTC.